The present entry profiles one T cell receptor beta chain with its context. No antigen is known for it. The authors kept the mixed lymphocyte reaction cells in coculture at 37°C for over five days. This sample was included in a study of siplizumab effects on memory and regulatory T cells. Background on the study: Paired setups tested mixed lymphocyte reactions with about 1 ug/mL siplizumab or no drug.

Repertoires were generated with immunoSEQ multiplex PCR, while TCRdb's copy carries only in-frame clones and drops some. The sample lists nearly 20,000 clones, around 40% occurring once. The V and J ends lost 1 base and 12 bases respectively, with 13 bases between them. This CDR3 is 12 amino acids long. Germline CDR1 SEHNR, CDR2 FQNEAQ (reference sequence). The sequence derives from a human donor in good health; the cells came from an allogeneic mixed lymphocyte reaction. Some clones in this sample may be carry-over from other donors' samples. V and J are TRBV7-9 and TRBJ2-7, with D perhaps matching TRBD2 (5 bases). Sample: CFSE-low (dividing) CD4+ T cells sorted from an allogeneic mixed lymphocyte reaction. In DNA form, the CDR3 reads TGTGCCAGCAGCTTAGATAGGGAGTGGTGGTACTTC. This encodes CASSLDREWWYF. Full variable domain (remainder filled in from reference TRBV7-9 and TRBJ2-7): DTGVSQNPRHKITKRGQNVTFRCDPISEHNRLYWYRQTLGQGPEFLTYFQNEAQLEKSRLLSDRFSAERPKGSFSTLEIQRTEQGDSAMYLCASSLDREWWYFGPGTRLTVT.